This entry lists 11 T cell receptor beta chains sequenced from one sample in a study of identical twins. TCRdb itself ran the 5' RACE reads through MiXCR, one entry per CDR3 protein. The sample carries more than 650,000 distinct CDR3 sequences, roughly 6% recorded once. The specimen was naive T cells sorted from blood. The receptors derive from a man younger than 35 in good health.

At least ten counts were recorded for this clonotype. V is TRBV6-5 and J is TRBJ1-6; 7 bases map to TRBD1. Germline V lookup: CDR1 MNHEY, CDR2 SVGAGI. Losses at the gene ends were 5 bases for V and 6 bases for J; bases not matched to a gene: 7. The CDR3 sequence is 15 residues long. The CDR3 reads CASSNRQGLNSPLHF. Here the CDR3 DNA reads TGTGCCAGCAGTAACCGACAGGGACTTAATTCACCCCTCCACTTT.

In this sample, this clonotype turned up many times. The V call is TRBV12-3 or TRBV12-4, the J call TRBJ2-2; D is ambiguous. CDR3 length: 13 amino acids. Between the trimmed V and J ends, which lost 2 bases and 5 bases, there was a span of 6 bases. The CDR3 DNA is TGTGCCAGCAGTTTATGGGGAACCGGGGAGCTGTTTTTT. Translated, it gives CASSLWGTGELFF.

This chain connects TRBV20-1 to TRBJ2-7, with 7 bases lining up with TRBD2. Germline loops: CDR1 DFQATT, CDR2 SNEGSKA (reference sequence). V lost 4 bases and J lost 4; bases outside the gene matches: 7. This CDR3 is 13 amino acids long. In nucleotides, the CDR3 is TGCAGTGCTAATGGGGGGAGGGAGTACGAGCAGTACTTC. This translates into CSANGGREYEQYF.

The chain has TRBV5-1 and TRBJ2-5, with 10 nucleotides matching TRBD1. Trimming cost V 4 bases and J 6 bases; bases outside gene matches: 6. The CDR3 spans 14 residues. Germline V CDR1 and CDR2: SGHRS, YFSETQ. DNA of the CDR3: TGCGCCAGCAGCCCCGACAGGGGGCCTCAGACCCAGTACTTC. This gives the protein CASSPDRGPQTQYF. The full variable domain, its missing parts supplied by reference TRBV5-1 and TRBJ2-5, is KAGVTQTPRYLIKTRGQQVTLSCSPISGHRSVSWYQQTPGQGLQFLFEYFSETQRNKGNFPGRFSGRQFSNSRSEMNVSTLELGDSALYLCASSPDRGPQTQYFGPGTRLLVL.

The rearrangement joins TRBV7-9 to TRBJ2-7; D is ambiguous. The germline V gene encodes CDR1 SEHNR and CDR2 FQNEAQ (reference sequence). V was trimmed by 1 base and J by 7 bases, leaving 11 bases between them. CDR3 length equals 13 residues. CDR3 bases: TGTGCCAGCAGCTTAGGGGATCTGCGGGAGCAGTACTTC. Translating gives CASSLGDLREQYF.

This clonotype was recorded many times. V gene TRBV2 combines with J gene TRBJ2-5; D unresolved. Germline lookup yields CDR1 SNHLY and CDR2 FYNNEI. The CDR3 loop spans 13 amino acids. With 6 bases removed from V and 2 bases from J, the gap between germline ends came to 10 bases. The CDR3 here is CASSDTPQETQYF. The CDR3 DNA reads as TGTGCCAGCAGCGACACCCCTCAAGAGACCCAGTACTTC.

There are many counts of this clonotype. This chain connects TRBV4-2 to TRBJ2-1; D remains unclear. This CDR3 is 16 amino acids long. Deletions cut 0 bases from V and 6 bases from J, with 15 bases between. From germline, CDR1 is LGHNA and CDR2 YNFKEQ. CDR3 amino acids: CASSQDPGQVFNEQFF. The CDR3 DNA sequence: TGTGCCAGCAGCCAAGATCCGGGCCAGGTATTCAATGAGCAGTTCTTC.

The chain carries TRBV6-5 and TRBJ2-5, with a tentative D call TRBD2 (7 bases). V was pared by 0 bases and J by 4 bases, with 15 bases between. Germline V gene lookup returns CDR1 MNHEY and CDR2 SVGAGI. The CDR3 totals 16 residues. The CDR3 sequence: CASSYSPSGGRETQYF. Here the CDR3 DNA reads TGTGCCAGCAGTTACTCCCCCTCGGGGGGCCGAGAGACCCAGTACTTC.

This clonotype was observed many times. The chain links TRBV29-1 to TRBJ1-1; no clear D gene. From germline, CDR1 is SQVTM and CDR2 ANQGSEA. V lost 7 bases and J lost 4, with 10 bases in between. The CDR3 is 11 residues long. CDR3 residues: CSAVQSTEAFF. The CDR3, as DNA: TGCAGCGCTGTACAAAGCACTGAAGCTTTCTTT.

In this sample, this clonotype turned up many times. The chain recombines TRBV10-3 with TRBJ2-3; TRBD2 matches 13 bases. V was clipped by 4 bases and J by 8 bases; unmatched bases: 6. CDR1 is ENHRY and CDR2 is SYGVKD in the germline V gene. The CDR3 contains 15 residues. CDR3 in amino acids: CAISVGLAGASTQYF. The CDR3 DNA sequence: TGTGCCATCAGTGTTGGACTAGCGGGAGCAAGTACGCAGTATTTT.

The table lists this clonotype with a few counts. The chain uses TRBV7-6 and TRBJ2-7; D is perhaps TRBD2 (6 bases). There are 15 residues in the CDR3. V lost 0 bases to trimming and J lost 3 bases, with 12 bases between them. CDR1 is SGHVS and CDR2 is FNYEAQ in the germline V gene. The DNA of the CDR3 is TGTGCCAGCAGCTTAGCATTGGGACTGTTCTACGAGCAGTACTTC. Translation: CASSLALGLFYEQYF.